Listed below are T cell receptor beta chains from one sample, sequenced in a study of cytomegalovirus exposure and HLA in healthy donors. TCRdb's table, derived via immunoSEQ multiplex PCR, lists solely in-frame clones and lacks some. The table records fewer than 150,000 clones, approximately 85% of them present only once. Sequencing input: PBMCs. These receptors all stem from a young woman in good health and CMV-seropositive. Both conserved end residues are part of each CDR3. Fields, in order: J gene, D gene, V gene, CDR3 length, CDR3 DNA, CDR3 protein. A D gene is named only where the DNA matches it firmly.

j_gene: TRBJ2-2
d_gene: TRBD2
v_gene: TRBV19
len: 15
CDR3nt: TGTGCCAGTTATACCGGGACTAGTGGGACCGGGGAGCTGTTTTTT
CDR3aa: CASYTGTSGTGELFF

j_gene: TRBJ2-7
d_gene: NA
v_gene: TRBV13
len: 14
CDR3nt: TGTGCCAGCAGCTTAGAAGCAGGGGCGGGCGAGCAGTACTTC
CDR3aa: CASSLEAGAGEQYF

j_gene: TRBJ2-7
d_gene: TRBD1
v_gene: TRBV11-2
len: 14
CDR3nt: TGTGCCAGCAGCACCCCGGGACAGAAAGACGAGCAGTACTTC
CDR3aa: CASSTPGQKDEQYF

j_gene: TRBJ2-1
d_gene: TRBD2
v_gene: TRBV29-1
len: 13
CDR3nt: TGCAGCGTTGAGACTAGCGGGTGGCATGAGCAGTTCTTC
CDR3aa: CSVETSGWHEQFF

j_gene: TRBJ2-1
d_gene: NA
v_gene: TRBV9
len: 13
CDR3nt: TGTGCCAGCAGCCTCCTCGGTAGCAATGAGCAGTTCTTC
CDR3aa: CASSLLGSNEQFF

j_gene: TRBJ2-3
d_gene: TRBD2
v_gene: TRBV5-1
len: 14
CDR3nt: TGCGCCAGCAGTGGGACTATGGGCACAGATACGCAGTATTTT
CDR3aa: CASSGTMGTDTQYF

j_gene: TRBJ2-5
d_gene: TRBD1
v_gene: TRBV5-3
len: 16
CDR3nt: TGTGCCAGAAGCTGCACGGACAGGGAGGCAAGAGAGACCCAGTACTTC
CDR3aa: CARSCTDREARETQYF

j_gene: TRBJ1-1
d_gene: NA
v_gene: TRBV25-1
len: 12
CDR3nt: TGTGCCAGCAGTGAATCCCCACTTCAAGCTTTCTTT
CDR3aa: CASSESPLQAFF

j_gene: TRBJ2-2
d_gene: TRBD2
v_gene: TRBV15
len: 16
CDR3nt: TGTGCCACCAGCAGGGTTGAGACTAGCGGTTTCGGGGAGCTGTTTTTT
CDR3aa: CATSRVETSGFGELFF

j_gene: TRBJ2-1
d_gene: NA
v_gene: TRBV28
len: 11
CDR3nt: TGTGCCAGCAGAAGCAACAATGAGCAGTTCTTC
CDR3aa: CASRSNNEQFF

j_gene: TRBJ2-7
d_gene: TRBD1
v_gene: TRBV6-1
len: 15
CDR3nt: TGTGCCAGCAGTGACCTGACAGGGAGCTCCTACGAGCAGTACTTC
CDR3aa: CASSDLTGSSYEQYF

j_gene: TRBJ2-5
d_gene: TRBD2
v_gene: TRBV4-2
len: 16
CDR3nt: TGTGCCAGCAGCCCCAAGGCACTAGCGGGGCAAGAGACCCAGTACTTC
CDR3aa: CASSPKALAGQETQYF

j_gene: TRBJ2-7
d_gene: TRBD1
v_gene: TRBV18
len: 16
CDR3nt: TGTGCCAGCTCACCACGGCCCGACAGGGTGGTCCACGAGCAGTACTTC
CDR3aa: CASSPRPDRVVHEQYF